This TCR beta chain was sequenced during a study of Ad26.COV2.S vaccination and SARS-CoV-2 variants. Whole-study context: Recipients of Ad26.COV2.S got it intramuscularly, once or twice 56 days apart.

This clone was seen a single time. What it binds is not known. Study-wide results and limits: Non-spike TCR breadth did not differ much between vaccine and placebo recipients. Considerable breadth of spike-specific CD8+ and CD4+ T cell responses has reportedly been documented following vaccination.

As to treatment: roughly 19 received Ad26.COV2.S at low or high dose, single or two shots; a few received placebo; per-sample allocation not given. Sampling was done on day 63 after the first vaccine or placebo injection. V shed 0 bases, J shed 4 bases, and the junction held 3 bases outside the gene matches. The CDR3 contains 15 residues. Germline V gene lookup returns CDR1 GTSNPN and CDR2 SVGIG (reference sequence). Here immunoSEQ multiplex PCR was the method, and the copy in TCRdb shows in-frame clones only, minus some. Among about 370,000 clones listed, about 89% were seen once. Sequences were derived from peripheral blood, sampled in a trial of Ad26.COV2.S vaccine versus placebo. The source of this sequence is a person aged 18 to 65 who received the Ad26.COV2.S COVID-19 vaccine or a placebo. The gene calls are TRBV30 and TRBJ1-1; 12 positions agree with TRBD1. CDR3 nucleotides: TGTGCCTGGAGTGTAGGGACAGGGGGCTTCACTGAAGCTTTCTTT. Translating it yields CAWSVGTGGFTEAFF.